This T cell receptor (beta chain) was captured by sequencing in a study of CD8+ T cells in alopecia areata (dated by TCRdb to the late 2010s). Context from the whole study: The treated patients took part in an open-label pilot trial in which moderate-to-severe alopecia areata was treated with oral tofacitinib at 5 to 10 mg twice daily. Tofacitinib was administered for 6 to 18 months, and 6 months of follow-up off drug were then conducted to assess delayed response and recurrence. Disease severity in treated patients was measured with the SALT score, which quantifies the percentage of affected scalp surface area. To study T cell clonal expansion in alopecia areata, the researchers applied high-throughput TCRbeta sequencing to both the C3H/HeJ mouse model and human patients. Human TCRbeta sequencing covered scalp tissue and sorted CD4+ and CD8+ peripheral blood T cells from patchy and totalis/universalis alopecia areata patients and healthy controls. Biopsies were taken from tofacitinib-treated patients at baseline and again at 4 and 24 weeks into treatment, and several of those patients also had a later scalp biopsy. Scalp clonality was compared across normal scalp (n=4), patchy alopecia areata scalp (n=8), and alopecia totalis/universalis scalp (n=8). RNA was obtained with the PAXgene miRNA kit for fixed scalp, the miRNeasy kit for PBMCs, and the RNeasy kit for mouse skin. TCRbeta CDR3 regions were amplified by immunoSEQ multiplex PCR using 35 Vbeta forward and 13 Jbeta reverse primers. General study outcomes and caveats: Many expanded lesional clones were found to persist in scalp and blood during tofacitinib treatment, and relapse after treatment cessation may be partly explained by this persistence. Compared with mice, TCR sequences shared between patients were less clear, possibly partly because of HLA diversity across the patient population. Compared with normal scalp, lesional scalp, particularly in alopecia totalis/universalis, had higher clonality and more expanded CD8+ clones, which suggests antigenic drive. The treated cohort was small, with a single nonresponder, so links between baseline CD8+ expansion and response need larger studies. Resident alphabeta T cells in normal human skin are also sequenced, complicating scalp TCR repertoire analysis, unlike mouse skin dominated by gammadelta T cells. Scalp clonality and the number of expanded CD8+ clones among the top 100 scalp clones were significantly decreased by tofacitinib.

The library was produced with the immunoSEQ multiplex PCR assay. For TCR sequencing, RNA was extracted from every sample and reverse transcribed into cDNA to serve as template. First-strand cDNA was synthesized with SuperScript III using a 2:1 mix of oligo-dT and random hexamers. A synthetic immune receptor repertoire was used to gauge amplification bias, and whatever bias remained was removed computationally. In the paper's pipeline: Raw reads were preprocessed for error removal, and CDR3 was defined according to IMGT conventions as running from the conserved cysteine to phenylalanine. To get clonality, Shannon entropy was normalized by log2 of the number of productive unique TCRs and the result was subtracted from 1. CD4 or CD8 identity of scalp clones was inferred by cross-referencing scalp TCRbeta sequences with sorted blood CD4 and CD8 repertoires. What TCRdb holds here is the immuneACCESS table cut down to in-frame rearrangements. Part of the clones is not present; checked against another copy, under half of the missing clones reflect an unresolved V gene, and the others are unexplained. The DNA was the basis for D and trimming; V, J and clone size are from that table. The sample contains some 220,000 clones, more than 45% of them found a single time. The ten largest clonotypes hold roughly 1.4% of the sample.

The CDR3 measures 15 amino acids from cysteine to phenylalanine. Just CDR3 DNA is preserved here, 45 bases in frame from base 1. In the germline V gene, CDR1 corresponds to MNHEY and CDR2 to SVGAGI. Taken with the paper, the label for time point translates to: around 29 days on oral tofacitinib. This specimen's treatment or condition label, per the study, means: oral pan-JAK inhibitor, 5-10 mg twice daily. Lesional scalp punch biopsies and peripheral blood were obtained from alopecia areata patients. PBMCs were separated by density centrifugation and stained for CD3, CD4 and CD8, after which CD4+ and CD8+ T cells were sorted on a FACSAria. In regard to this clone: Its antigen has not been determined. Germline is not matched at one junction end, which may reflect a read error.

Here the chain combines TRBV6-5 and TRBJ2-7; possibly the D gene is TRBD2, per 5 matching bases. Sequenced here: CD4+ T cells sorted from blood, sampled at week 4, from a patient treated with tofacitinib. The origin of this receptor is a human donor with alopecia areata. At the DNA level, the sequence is TGTGCCAGCAGCCGAGGAGGCGGCCTTTACAACGAACAGTACTTC. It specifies CASSRGGGLYNEQYF.